Below, 23 T cell receptor beta chains from the same sample are listed, as sequenced in a study of neoadjuvant anti-PD-1 for oral cavity cancer. Measured with immunoSEQ multiplex PCR; TCRdb has only the in-frame clones, and not every one. Found here are about 79,000 clones, around four fifths of them singletons; the top ten hold 3% to 3.5%. Sample: PBMCs, taken before nivolumab (anti-PD-1) treatment. Source of these receptors: a person aged 40 to 85 with oral cavity squamous cell carcinoma.

The chain carries TRBV7-9 and TRBJ2-1; 9 bases align to TRBD2. The V gene's germline CDR1 is SEHNR and CDR2 FQNEAQ (reference sequence). The ends lost 5 bases at V and 4 bases at J; junction bases unmatched: 6. There are 15 residues in the CDR3. The CDR3 here is CASSPSGLAYNEQFF. Written as DNA, the CDR3 is TGTGCCAGCAGCCCTTCGGGACTAGCTTACAATGAGCAGTTCTTC.

The V call is TRBV4-1, the J call TRBJ1-1, with D tentatively TRBD1 (5 bases). Germline-derived CDR1 and CDR2 are MGHRA and YSYEKL. The CDR3 loop spans 14 amino acids. The V end lost 0 bases, the J end lost 4 bases, and 9 bases lay between the germline ends. The CDR3 is CASSQDSRGTEAFF. For the CDR3, the DNA is TGCGCCAGCAGCCAAGATAGTAGGGGCACTGAAGCTTTCTTT.

The chain is built from TRBV4-1 and TRBJ1-1, with no clear D. Germline V gives CDR1 MGHRA, CDR2 YSYEKL. V lost 6 bases to trimming and J lost 1 base, with 12 bases between them. The CDR3 length is 14 residues. The CDR3 is CASRKIVPNTEAFF. In nucleotides, the CDR3 is TGCGCCAGCAGGAAAATAGTCCCGAACACTGAAGCTTTCTTT.

The CDR3 bases are TGTGCCAGCAGCTTAGGGGGGGCAGGGGCCGAGCAGTACTTC. Its translation: CASSLGGAGAEQYF. The chain joins TRBV7-6 to TRBJ2-7; perhaps D is TRBD1 or TRBD2 (6 bases each). Germline V gene sequence: CDR1 SGHVS, CDR2 FNYEAQ. Trimming removed 1 base from V and 6 bases from J, with 13 bases in between. The CDR3 runs to 14 residues. Full variable domain (missing parts from reference TRBV7-6 and TRBJ2-7): GAGVSQSPRYKVTKRGQDVALRCDPISGHVSLYWYRQALGQGPEFLTYFNYEAQQDKSGLPNDRFSAERPEGSISTLTIQRTEQRDSAMYRCASSLGGAGAEQYFGPGTRLTVT.

In DNA, the CDR3 is TGCGCCAGCAAGGAACGGCCTGGCGGGGAGACCCAGTACTTC. It yields the protein CASKERPGGETQYF. The chain is built from TRBV4-1 and TRBJ2-5, with D perhaps matching TRBD2 (5 bases). Germline CDR1 MGHRA, CDR2 YSYEKL. The V end was cut by 7 bases, the J end by 5 bases, with 17 bases between. The CDR3 loop spans 14 amino acids.

This clone has only one observation. The gene calls are TRBV6-6 and TRBJ2-3, with D perhaps matching TRBD1 or TRBD2 (7 bases each). V was pared by 7 bases and J by 4 bases, with 15 bases between. Germline V lookup: CDR1 MNHNY, CDR2 SVGAGI (reference sequence). The CDR3 totals 14 residues. The CDR3 spells CASTQGGTADTQYF. In DNA, the CDR3 is TGTGCCAGCACCCAGGGGGGGACCGCAGATACGCAGTATTTT.

The chain links TRBV5-3 to TRBJ1-4, with 8 nucleotides matching TRBD1. TRBV5-3 is known as an ORF, though its function is uncertain. This CDR3 is built from 13 residues. The V and J ends lost 4 bases and 17 bases, in that order; junction bases with no gene match: 13. The CDR3: CARSLNRADRAFF. The CDR3 DNA sequence: TGTGCCAGAAGCCTCAACCGCGCGGACAGGGCCTTTTTT.

The J gene is TRBJ2-1, the V gene TRBV12-2; TRBD1 was called by the table and not checked on the DNA. TRBV12-2 is a pseudogene locus. The CDR3 has 16 residues. CDR3 in amino acids: CASRHRPGQGYNEQFF. The CDR3 DNA sequence: TGTGCAAGTCGCCACCGGCCGGGACAGGGATACAATGAGCAGTTCTTC.

This chain uses TRBV5-4 with TRBJ2-3, with 8 positions matching TRBD2. Trimming removed 10 bases from V and 5 bases from J; junction bases left unmatched: 12. This CDR3 contains 14 residues. CDR1 is SGHNT and CDR2 is YYREEE in the germline V gene (reference sequence). The CDR3 DNA sequence: TGTGCCGGATCCAGGGGACTAGGCGGAGATACGCAGTATTTT. Translated, it gives CAGSRGLGGDTQYF.

The chain combines TRBV5-5 with TRBJ1-1, with TRBD1 matching over 8 bases. The CDR3 has 15 residues. V gave up 2 bases and J gave up 5 bases; unmatched junction bases: 8. The germline CDR1 and CDR2 sequences are SGHKS and YYEKEE (reference sequence). The CDR3 DNA reads as TGTGCCAGCAGCTTTGGACAGGGTAGCTCGACTGAAGCTTTCTTT. Encoded protein: CASSFGQGSSTEAFF.

A single count supports this clone. V is TRBV5-1 and J is TRBJ1-1; D possibly corresponds to TRBD1 (5 bases). The CDR3 is 15 residues long. Trimming removed 7 bases at V and 4 bases at J, with 20 bases between. Germline CDR1 is SGHRS and CDR2 is YFSETQ. CDR3 sequence (DNA): TGCGCCAGCGGTGGGAGAGAGGGGTTTTCCACTGAAGCTTTCTTT. It specifies CASGGREGFSTEAFF.

CDR3 nucleotide sequence: TGTGCCAGCAGCGTATCAAGCTCGTCCCCCTCTGGGGCCAACGTCCTGACTTTC. Amino acid sequence: CASSVSSSSPSGANVLTF. This chain connects TRBV9 to TRBJ2-6; D is unclear. CDR3 length: 18 residues. V lost 1 base, J lost 0 bases, and 14 bases lay in between. Germline CDR1 and CDR2: SGDLS and YYNGEE.

The gene calls are TRBV5-1 and TRBJ1-1; unclear D gene. This CDR3 has 14 residues. Germline V CDR1 and CDR2: SGHRS, YFSETQ. The V end lost 0 bases, the J end lost 5 bases, and 11 bases lay between the germline ends. CDR3 sequence (DNA): TGCGCCAGCAGCTTGGTCAACGGGAAGACTGAAGCTTTCTTT. Translated, it gives CASSLVNGKTEAFF.

The gene calls are TRBV19 and TRBJ2-1, with D unclear. This CDR3 region has 12 residues. Germline lookup yields CDR1 LNHDA and CDR2 SQIVND (reference sequence). V lost 5 bases, J lost 4 bases, and 6 bases lay in between. The CDR3 here is CASSFQYNEQFF. CDR3 nucleotides: TGTGCCAGTAGTTTTCAGTACAATGAGCAGTTCTTC.

The chain combines TRBV6-6 with TRBJ1-1; the D gene is possibly TRBD1 (5 bases). CDR3 length: 13 residues. Looked up from germline, CDR1 is MNHNY and CDR2 is SVGAGI (reference sequence). Trimming took 2 bases from V and 13 from J, leaving 17 bases between them. CDR3 nucleotides: TGTGCCAGCAGTTACCCTACACAGGCCCAAGGTTTCTTT. Amino acids: CASSYPTQAQGFF.

The chain recombines TRBV7-8 with TRBJ1-2, with 7 bases fitting TRBD1. CDR1 SGHVS and CDR2 FQNEAQ come from the germline V gene. CDR3 size: 14 residues. The junction had 11 bases not matched to a gene; V was cut back by 5 bases and J by 8 bases. The CDR3 here is CASSRRDRAYGYTF. CDR3 DNA sequence: TGTGCCAGCAGCAGGCGGGACAGAGCCTACGGCTACACCTTC.

This rearrangement joins TRBV30 to TRBJ1-2; D unclear. With 0 bases removed from V and 8 bases from J, the gap between germline ends came to 19 bases. The CDR3 is 15 amino acids. The germline V gene encodes CDR1 GTSNPN and CDR2 SVGIG (reference sequence). The CDR3: CAWSVLGNPSRGYTF. CDR3 nucleotides: TGTGCCTGGAGTGTACTAGGTAACCCCTCCAGGGGCTACACCTTC.

The V call is TRBV27, the J call TRBJ2-7; D not certain. The V and J ends lost 5 bases and 4 bases respectively, with 12 bases between them. The CDR3 spans 13 residues. CDR1 and CDR2 from the germline V gene are MNHEY and SMNVEV (reference sequence). For the CDR3, the DNA is TGTGCCAGCAGTACTGGAACCGGGTACGAGCAGTACTTC. Encoded protein: CASSTGTGYEQYF.

This chain uses TRBV9 with TRBJ2-7, with no clear D. Trimming cost V 3 bases and J 4 bases, with 17 bases left between them. This CDR3 comprises 15 residues. Germline CDR1 reads SGDLS; CDR2 reads YYNGEE. The CDR3 DNA reads as TGTGCCAGCAGCGAGGGATCCGGGCCTGGGTACGAGCAGTACTTC. Its translation is CASSEGSGPGYEQYF.

This clone was counted once. The chain employs TRBV7-3 and TRBJ2-4; D could derive from TRBD1 or TRBD2 (5 bases each). Germline CDR1 and CDR2: SGHTA and FQGTGA. Trimming stripped 2 bases from V and 3 bases from J, with 14 bases between. The CDR3 runs 16 residues. CDR3 nucleotide sequence: TGTGCCAGCAGCTTAGGGGCGGGTTTGGGCAAAAACATTCAGTACTTC. Amino acids: CASSLGAGLGKNIQYF.

The count of this clone is one. This chain uses TRBV15 with TRBJ2-7, with D possibly matching TRBD1 (6 bases). The V and J ends lost 2 bases and 6 bases respectively, with 14 bases between them. The germline V gene has CDR1 LNHNV and CDR2 YYDKDF (reference sequence). The CDR3 extends over 14 amino acids. CDR3: CATSRNRDIGEQYF. DNA for the CDR3: TGTGCCACCAGCAGAAACCGGGACATTGGCGAGCAGTACTTC.

The chain links TRBV27 to TRBJ2-7, with D perhaps assigned TRBD1 or TRBD2 (5 bases each). Trimming pared 1 base from V and 5 bases from J, leaving 15 bases between. The length of the CDR3 is 15 residues. Looked up from germline, CDR1 is MNHEY and CDR2 is SMNVEV (reference sequence). In DNA form, the CDR3 reads TGTGCCAGCAGTTTATTTGGGACCCCTAAGGACGAGCAGTACTTC. Its protein product is CASSLFGTPKDEQYF.

The rearrangement uses TRBV4-2 and TRBJ1-1; D is uncertain. Germline assignment: CDR1 LGHNA and CDR2 YNFKEQ. The length of the CDR3 is 13 residues. V gave up 1 base and J gave up 6 bases, with 9 bases separating them. The CDR3 sequence: CASSQVEYAEAFF. The CDR3 nucleotides read TGTGCCAGCAGCCAAGTTGAATATGCTGAAGCTTTCTTT.